The clone carrying this T cell receptor (beta chain) came up many times. This sample is drawn from a study of regulatory T cells in long-lasting Graves disease. The time point here: newly diagnosed GD, antithyroid drugs for less than 3 months. PBMCs were the source of the RNA used for TCR sequencing. Per germline, CDR1 MDHEN and CDR2 SYDVKM. Trimming took 6 bases from V and 1 from J; bases not matched to a gene: 1. The CDR3 contains 14 residues. iRepertoire HTBI primers and Arm-PCR of CDR3 regions built TCR beta libraries. TCRdb recomputed calls from the multiplex PCR reads with MiXCR, one row per CDR3 protein. The table has around 460,000 distinct CDR3 sequences, approximately 14% seen once. These data were likewise used in another study, on T cells in Graves' hyperthyroidism and ophthalmopathy.

V usage is TRBV28 and J usage is TRBJ2-1; 9 bases fit TRBD1. This TCR came from a woman in her forties or fifties with Graves disease. This specimen consisted of peripheral blood mononuclear cells (PBMCs), obtained at new diagnosis, from a patient treated with antithyroid drugs. CDR3 residues: CASRGTGSYNEQFF. CDR3 nucleotides: TGTGCCAGCAGGGGGACAGGGTCCTACAATGAGCAGTTCTTC.